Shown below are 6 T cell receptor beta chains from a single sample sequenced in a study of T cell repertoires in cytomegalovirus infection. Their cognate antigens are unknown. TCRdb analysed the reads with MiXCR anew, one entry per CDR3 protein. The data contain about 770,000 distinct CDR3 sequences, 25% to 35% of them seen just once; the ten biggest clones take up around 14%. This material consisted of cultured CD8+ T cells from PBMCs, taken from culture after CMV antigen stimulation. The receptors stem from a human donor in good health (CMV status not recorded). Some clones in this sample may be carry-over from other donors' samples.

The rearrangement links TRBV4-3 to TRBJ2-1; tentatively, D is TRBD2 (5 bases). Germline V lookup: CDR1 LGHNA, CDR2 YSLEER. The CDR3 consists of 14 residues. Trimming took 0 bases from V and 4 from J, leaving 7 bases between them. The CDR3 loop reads CASSQETSYNEQFF. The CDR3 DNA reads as TGCGCCAGCAGCCAAGAAACTAGTTACAATGAGCAGTTCTTC.

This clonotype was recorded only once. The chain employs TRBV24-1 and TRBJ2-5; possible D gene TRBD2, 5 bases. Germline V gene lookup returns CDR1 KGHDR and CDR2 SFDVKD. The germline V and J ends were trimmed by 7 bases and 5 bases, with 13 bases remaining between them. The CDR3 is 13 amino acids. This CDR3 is CATRVKRSETQYF. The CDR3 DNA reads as TGTGCCACCAGAGTAAAGCGGTCGGAGACCCAGTACTTC.

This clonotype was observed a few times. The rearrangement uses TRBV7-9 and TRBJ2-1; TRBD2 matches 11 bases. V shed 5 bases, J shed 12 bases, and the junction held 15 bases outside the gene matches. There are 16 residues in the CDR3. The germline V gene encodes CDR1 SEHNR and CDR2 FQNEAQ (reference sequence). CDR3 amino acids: CASSTRLAGTEGGQFF. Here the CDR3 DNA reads TGTGCCAGCAGCACCAGACTAGCGGGGACTGAGGGTGGGCAGTTCTTC.

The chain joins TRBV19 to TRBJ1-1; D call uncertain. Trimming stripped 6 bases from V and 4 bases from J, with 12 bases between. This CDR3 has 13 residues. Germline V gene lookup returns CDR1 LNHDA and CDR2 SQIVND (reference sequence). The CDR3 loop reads CASRTRATTEAFF. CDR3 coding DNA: TGTGCCAGTAGGACGCGAGCCACCACTGAAGCTTTCTTT.

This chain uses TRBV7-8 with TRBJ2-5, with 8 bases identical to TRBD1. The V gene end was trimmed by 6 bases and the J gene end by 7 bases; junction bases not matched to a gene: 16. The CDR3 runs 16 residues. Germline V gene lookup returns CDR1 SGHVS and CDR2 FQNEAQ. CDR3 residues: CASRPSGTGAPGTQYF. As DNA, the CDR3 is TGTGCCAGCAGACCCTCCGGGACAGGTGCCCCAGGGACCCAGTACTTC. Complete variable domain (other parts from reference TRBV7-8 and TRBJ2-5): GAGVSQSPRYKVAKRGQDVALRCDPISGHVSLFWYQQALGQGPEFLTYFQNEAQLDKSGLPSDRFFAERPEGSVSTLKIQRTQQEDSAVYLCASRPSGTGAPGTQYFGPGTRLLVL.

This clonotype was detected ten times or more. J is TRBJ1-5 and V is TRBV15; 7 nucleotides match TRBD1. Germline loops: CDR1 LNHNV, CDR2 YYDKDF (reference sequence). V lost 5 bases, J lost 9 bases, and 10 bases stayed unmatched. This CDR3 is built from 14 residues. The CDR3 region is CATSRGTASGPQHF. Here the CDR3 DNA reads TGTGCCACCAGCCGGGGGACAGCCTCGGGGCCCCAGCATTTT.